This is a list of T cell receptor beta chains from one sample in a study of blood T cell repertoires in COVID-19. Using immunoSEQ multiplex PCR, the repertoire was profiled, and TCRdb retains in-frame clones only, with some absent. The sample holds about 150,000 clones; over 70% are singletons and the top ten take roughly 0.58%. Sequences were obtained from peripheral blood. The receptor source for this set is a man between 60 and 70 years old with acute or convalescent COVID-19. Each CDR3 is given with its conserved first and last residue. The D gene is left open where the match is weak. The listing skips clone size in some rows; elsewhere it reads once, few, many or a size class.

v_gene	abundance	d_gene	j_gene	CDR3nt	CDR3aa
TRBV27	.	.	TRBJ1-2	TGTGCCAGCAGTTTATCTCTAGGGGGATATGGCTACACCTTC	CASSLSLGGYGYTF
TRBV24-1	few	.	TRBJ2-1	TGTGCCACCAGTGATTTGCCGGACAGCGACAATGAGCAGTTCTTC	CATSDLPDSDNEQFF
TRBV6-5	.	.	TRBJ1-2	TGTGCCAGCAGTCGAAGGGGGACTAACTATGGCTACACCTTC	CASSRRGTNYGYTF
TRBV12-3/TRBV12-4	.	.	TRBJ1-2	TGTGCCAGCAGTCCCGCCCTTCAGTATGGCTACACCTTC	CASSPALQYGYTF
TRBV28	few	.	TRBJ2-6	TGTGCCAGCTGCCCAGGGCTTTCCACCTCTGGGGCCAACGTCCTGACTTTC	CASCPGLSTSGANVLTF
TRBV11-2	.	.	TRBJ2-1	TGTGCCAGCAGCCCCGGGGGGCGGGGGCTGTTAAATGAGCAGTTCTTC	CASSPGGRGLLNEQFF
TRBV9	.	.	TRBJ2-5	TGTGCCAGCAGCCCCCGGACTGCCTCCCAAGAGACCCAGTACTTC	CASSPRTASQETQYF
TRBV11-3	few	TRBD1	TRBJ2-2	TGTGCCAGCATGCTTAGTACAGGACAGGGCACCGGGGAGCTGTTTTTT	CASMLSTGQGTGELFF
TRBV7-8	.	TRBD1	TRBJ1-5	TGTGCCAGCAGCTTAGGGGTGACAGGGATAGGGAATCAGCCCCAGCATTTT	CASSLGVTGIGNQPQHF
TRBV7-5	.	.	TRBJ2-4	TGTGCCAGAAGCTTAGGACAGGGCGGGTCCAAAAACATTCAGTACTTC	CARSLGQGGSKNIQYF
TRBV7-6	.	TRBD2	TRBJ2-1	TGTGCCAGCAGCTTAGTGGGCCTAGCGGGGAGTGAGCAGTTCTTC	CASSLVGLAGSEQFF
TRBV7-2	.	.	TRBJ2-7	TGTGCCAGCAGCTTAGAAGGGTTTGGAGGGGAAGGGTCCTACGAGCAGTACTTC	CASSLEGFGGEGSYEQYF
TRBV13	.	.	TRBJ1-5	TGTGCCAGCTCTGGCAGGGGAGATAATCAGCCCCAGCATTTT	CASSGRGDNQPQHF
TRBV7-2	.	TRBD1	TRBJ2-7	TGTGCCAGCAGCCCGGCGAGGACAGGGGGCGGCGAGCAGTACTTC	CASSPARTGGGEQYF
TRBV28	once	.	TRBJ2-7	TGTGCCAGCAGAGGGGACAAGGGGACCCCCTACGAGCAGTACTTC	CASRGDKGTPYEQYF
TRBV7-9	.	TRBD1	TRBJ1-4	TGTGCCAGCAGCCGAGACAGGGGCGCTTCGGGGGAAAAACTGTTTTTT	CASSRDRGASGEKLFF
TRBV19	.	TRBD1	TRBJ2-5	TGTGCCAGTAGTACTCGACAGGGGGCGCTGGGAGAGACCCAGTACTTC	CASSTRQGALGETQYF
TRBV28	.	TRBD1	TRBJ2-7	TGTGCCAGCAGTTCGGGACAGGGGGCTTCCTACGAGCAGTACTTC	CASSSGQGASYEQYF
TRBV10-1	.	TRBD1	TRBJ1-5	TGCGCCAGCAGTGAAACAGGGGCCGGGCGGGGCAATCAGCCCCAGCATTTT	CASSETGAGRGNQPQHF
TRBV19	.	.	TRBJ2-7	TGTGCCAGTAGTAACGGGGTGACCTACGAGCAGTACTTC	CASSNGVTYEQYF
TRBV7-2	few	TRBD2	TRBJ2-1	TGTGCCAGCAGCTCAAACAGACTAGCGGGAGTGAAAAATGAGCAGTTCTTC	CASSSNRLAGVKNEQFF
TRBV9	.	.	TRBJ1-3	TGTGCCAGCACCTTGGGGGGGGCGCCTGGAAACACCATATATTTT	CASTLGGAPGNTIYF
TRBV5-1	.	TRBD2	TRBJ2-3	TGCGCCAGCAGCTCTGAGCGGGGAACTCCCACAGATACGCAGTATTTT	CASSSERGTPTDTQYF
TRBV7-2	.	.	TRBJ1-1	TGTGCCAGCAGCTTAAGACATTCCAACACTGAAGCTTTCTTT	CASSLRHSNTEAFF
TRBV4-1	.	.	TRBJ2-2	TGCGCCAGCAGCCAAGATTGGCTAGCGCCCAAAAACACCGGGGAGCTGTTTTTT	CASSQDWLAPKNTGELFF
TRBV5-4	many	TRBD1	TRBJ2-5	TGTGCCAGCAGCGCGCAATCACAGGGGGGAAAGACCCAGTACTTC	CASSAQSQGGKTQYF
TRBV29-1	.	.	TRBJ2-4	TGCAGCGTTGAAGGCCCCAGAGCTACGCAGGGGCTTAGAGACATTCAGTACTTC	CSVEGPRATQGLRDIQYF
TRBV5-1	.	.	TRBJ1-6	TGCGCCAGCAGTCCCGGGGGGGGGCAGGATTCACCCCTCCACTTT	CASSPGGGQDSPLHF
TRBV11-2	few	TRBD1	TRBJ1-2	TGTGCCAGCAGCTACCCGGGACAGGGCTATGGCTACACCTTC	CASSYPGQGYGYTF
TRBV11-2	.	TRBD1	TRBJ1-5	TGTGCCAGCAGCCCACAGGGGGGCAATCAGCCCCAGCATTTT	CASSPQGGNQPQHF
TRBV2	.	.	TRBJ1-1	TGTGCCACCAAGGGGGGGCCCAGAATGAACACTGAAGCTTTCTTT	CATKGGPRMNTEAFF
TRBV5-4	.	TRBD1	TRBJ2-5	TGTGCCAGCAGCTCGACAGGGGAAAAGGGCCACAAAGAGACCCAGTACTTC	CASSSTGEKGHKETQYF
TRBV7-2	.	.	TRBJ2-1	TGTGCCAGCAGCTTCGGTCAGCGGGCTCACTTTTTCTACAATGAGCAGTTCTTC	CASSFGQRAHFFYNEQFF
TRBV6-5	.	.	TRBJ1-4	TGTGCCAGCAAGGCTACAGCTAATGAAAAACTGTTTTTT	CASKATANEKLFF
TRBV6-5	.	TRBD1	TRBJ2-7	TGTGCCAGCAGTTATCGACCAGGACAGGGGGCGGGGGAGCAGTACTTC	CASSYRPGQGAGEQYF
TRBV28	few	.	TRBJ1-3	TGTGCCAGCAGTGGACCGGGATCTGGAAACACCATATATTTT	CASSGPGSGNTIYF
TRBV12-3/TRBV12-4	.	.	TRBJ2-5	TGTGCCAGCAGTTCCGCCGGGGAGACCCAGTACTTC	CASSSAGETQYF
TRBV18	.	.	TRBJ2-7	TGTGCCAGCTCACCGGTGGCGGGAACCTCCGGGGAGCAGTACTTC	CASSPVAGTSGEQYF
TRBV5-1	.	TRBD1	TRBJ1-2	TGCGCCAGCAGCTTGGTTGGACAGGGCTATGGCTACACCTTC	CASSLVGQGYGYTF
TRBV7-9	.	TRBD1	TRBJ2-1	TGTGCCAGCAGTGGAGGACAGGGTCGCAACAATGAGCAGTTCTTC	CASSGGQGRNNEQFF
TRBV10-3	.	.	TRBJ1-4	TGTGCCATCAGTGATATCGGAGGGGTTTGGGCAACTAATGAAAAACTGTTTTTT	CAISDIGGVWATNEKLFF
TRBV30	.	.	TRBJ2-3	TGTGCCTGGAGTTACAGGGCGGCAGATACGCAGTATTTT	CAWSYRAADTQYF
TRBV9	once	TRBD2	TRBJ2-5	TGTGCCAGCAGCGTAGGAACGGGGGGAAGAGAGACCCAGTACTTC	CASSVGTGGRETQYF
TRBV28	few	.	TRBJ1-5	TGTGCCAGCAGTCCCGCCAGGACAGTTTTCCATCAGCCCCAGCATTTT	CASSPARTVFHQPQHF
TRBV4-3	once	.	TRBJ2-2	TGCGCCAGCAGCCGAGGGGCCGGGACTCGTGACACCGGGGAGCTGTTTTTT	CASSRGAGTRDTGELFF
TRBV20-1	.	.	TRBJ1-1	TGCAGTGCTAGTCGGGGTATGAACACTGAAGCTTTCTTT	CSASRGMNTEAFF
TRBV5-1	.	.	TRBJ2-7	TGCGCCAGCAGCACTGACAGGCACGAGCAGTACTTC	CASSTDRHEQYF
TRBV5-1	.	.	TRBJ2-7	TGCGCCAGCAGCTTGTCCGGGATGGCCTACGAGCAGTACTTC	CASSLSGMAYEQYF
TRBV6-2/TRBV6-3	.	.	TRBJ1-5	TGTGCCAGCAGTTGGGGGGGGACTTCCAATCAGCCCCAGCATTTT	CASSWGGTSNQPQHF
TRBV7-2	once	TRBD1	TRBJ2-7	TGTGCCAGCAGCAGGGGACAGGGCCGTGAGCAGTACTTC	CASSRGQGREQYF
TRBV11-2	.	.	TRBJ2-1	TGTGCCAGCAGCCCTTCTAGTAGAACCAATGAGCAGTTCTTC	CASSPSSRTNEQFF
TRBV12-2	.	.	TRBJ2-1	TGTGCAAGTCGCCCCCTCCCCGACAGGGACAGATACAATGAGCAGTTCTTC	CASRPLPDRDRYNEQFF
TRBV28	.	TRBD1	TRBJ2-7	TGTGCCAGCAGCTACCGGGACAGGGGGAGAAAGCAGTACTTC	CASSYRDRGRKQYF
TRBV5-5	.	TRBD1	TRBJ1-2	TGTGCCAGCAGCTCCGGGACAGCCTACTATGGCTACACCTTC	CASSSGTAYYGYTF